Here is one T cell receptor beta chain with its context. The antigen is unknown. These data come from a study of cytomegalovirus exposure and HLA in healthy donors. The V gene's germline CDR1 is SGHKS and CDR2 YYEKEE (reference sequence). Trimming cost V 4 bases and J 3 bases; bases outside gene matches: 13. This CDR3 region has 18 residues. PCR used 60 Vbeta primers and 13 Jbeta primers. Sequenced by immunoSEQ multiplex PCR; TCRdb stores in-frame clones only, minus some. Of fewer than 150,000 clones in the sample, over 75% were seen once. Overall study findings and caveats: The study found most TCR sequences rare, yet found some public TCRs in many donors. In vitro assays verified that a few CMV-associated chains recognized CMV antigens specifically.

The chain has TRBV5-5 and TRBJ2-2; 9 bases are a match to TRBD2. The sample was PBMCs. This clonotype originated in a man aged 25-45 years in good health. CDR3 sequence (DNA): TGTGCCAGCAGCCGTGACAGGGTAGCGGGAGCGTACACCGGGGAGCTGTTTTTT. It codes for CASSRDRVAGAYTGELFF.